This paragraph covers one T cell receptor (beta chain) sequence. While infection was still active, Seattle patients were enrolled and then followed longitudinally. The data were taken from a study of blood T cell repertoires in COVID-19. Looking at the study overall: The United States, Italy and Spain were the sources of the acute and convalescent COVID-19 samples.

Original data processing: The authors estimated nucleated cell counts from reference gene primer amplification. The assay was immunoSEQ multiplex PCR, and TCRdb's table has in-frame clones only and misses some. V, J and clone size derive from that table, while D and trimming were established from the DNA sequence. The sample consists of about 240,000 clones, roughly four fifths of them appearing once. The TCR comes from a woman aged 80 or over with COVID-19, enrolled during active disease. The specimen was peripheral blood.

The CDR3 region is CASSLGRNEQFF. CDR3 coding DNA: TGCGCCAGCAGCTTAGGGAGGAATGAGCAGTTCTTC. The chain recombines TRBV5-1 with TRBJ2-1; a possible D gene is TRBD2 (6 bases). CDR1 and CDR2 from the germline V gene are SGHRS and YFSETQ. The CDR3 loop spans 12 amino acids. V was shortened by 2 bases and J by 7 bases, with 7 bases between the two germline ends.